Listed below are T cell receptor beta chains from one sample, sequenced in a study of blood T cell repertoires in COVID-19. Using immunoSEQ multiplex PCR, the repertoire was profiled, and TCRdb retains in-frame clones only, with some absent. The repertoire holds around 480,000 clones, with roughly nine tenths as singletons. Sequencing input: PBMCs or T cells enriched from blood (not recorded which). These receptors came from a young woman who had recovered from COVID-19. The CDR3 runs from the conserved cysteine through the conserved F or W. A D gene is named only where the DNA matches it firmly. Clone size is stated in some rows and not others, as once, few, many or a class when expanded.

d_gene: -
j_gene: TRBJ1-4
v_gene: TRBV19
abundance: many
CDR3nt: TGTGCCAGTAGGCGGCTTCCAACTAATGAAAAACTGTTTTTT
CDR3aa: CASRRLPTNEKLFF

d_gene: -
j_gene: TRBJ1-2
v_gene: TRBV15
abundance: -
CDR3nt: TGTGCCACCAGCAGAGGACGTGACAGCGTCGGCTACACCTTC
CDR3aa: CATSRGRDSVGYTF

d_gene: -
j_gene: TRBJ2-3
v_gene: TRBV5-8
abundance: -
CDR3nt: TGTGCCAGCAGCTTGTATCTAGCCGGCCTCACAGATACGCAGTATTTT
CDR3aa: CASSLYLAGLTDTQYF

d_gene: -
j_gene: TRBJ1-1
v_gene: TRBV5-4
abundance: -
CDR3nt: TGTGCCAGCAGCCAGGAGACAGGGAACACTGAAGCTTTCTTT
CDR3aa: CASSQETGNTEAFF

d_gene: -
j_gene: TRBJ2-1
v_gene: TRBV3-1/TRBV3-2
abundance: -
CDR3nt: TGTGCCAGCAGAGTAGCGGAGCAACGTGTGGGCTACAATGAGCAGTTCTTC
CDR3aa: CASRVAEQRVGYNEQFF

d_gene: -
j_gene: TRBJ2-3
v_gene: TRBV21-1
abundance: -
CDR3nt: TGTGCCAGCAGCAAAGTGCGGCCCCCACAAACTGCGGATACGCAGTATTTT
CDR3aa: CASSKVRPPQTADTQYF

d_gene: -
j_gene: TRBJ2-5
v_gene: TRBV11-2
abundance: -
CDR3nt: TGTGCCAGCAGCTTACTATGGACAGACCCCCCAGAGACCCAGTACTTC
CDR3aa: CASSLLWTDPPETQYF

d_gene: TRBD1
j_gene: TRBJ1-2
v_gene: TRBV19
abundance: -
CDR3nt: TGTGCCAGTAGTATGACAGGGAATGGCTACACCTTC
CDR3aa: CASSMTGNGYTF

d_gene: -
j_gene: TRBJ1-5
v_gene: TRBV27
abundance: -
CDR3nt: TGTGCCAGCAGCCCCATAGGGGAGGACAATCAGCCCCAGCATTTT
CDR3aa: CASSPIGEDNQPQHF

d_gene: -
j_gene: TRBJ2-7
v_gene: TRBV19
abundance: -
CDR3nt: TGTGCCAGTAGTATATCAGGTCGCGAGCAGTACTTC
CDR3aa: CASSISGREQYF

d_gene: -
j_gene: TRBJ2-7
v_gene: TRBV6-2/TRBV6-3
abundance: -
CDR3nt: TGTGCCAGCAGTTACACTAAAGTCGAGCAGTACTTC
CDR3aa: CASSYTKVEQYF

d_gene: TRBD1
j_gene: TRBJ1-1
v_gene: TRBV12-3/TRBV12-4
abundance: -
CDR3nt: TGTGCCAGCAGTTCGGGACAGGGGAAGGTCGCTTTCTTT
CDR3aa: CASSSGQGKVAFF

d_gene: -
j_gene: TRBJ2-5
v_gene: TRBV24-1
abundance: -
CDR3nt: TGTGCCACCAGTGAGCCGGTGGGGGGCCAAGAGACCCAGTACTTC
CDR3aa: CATSEPVGGQETQYF

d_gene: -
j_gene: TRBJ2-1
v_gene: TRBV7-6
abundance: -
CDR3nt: TGTGCCAGCAGCCCCGCCTTCGGGGATGAGCAGTTCTTC
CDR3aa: CASSPAFGDEQFF

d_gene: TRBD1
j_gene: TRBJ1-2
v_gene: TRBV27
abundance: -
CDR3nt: TGTGCCAGCAGTACCTCTCGGACAGGTTCTCATGGCTACACCTTC
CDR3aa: CASSTSRTGSHGYTF

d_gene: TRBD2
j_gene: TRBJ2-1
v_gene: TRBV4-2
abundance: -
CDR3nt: TGTGCCAGCAGCCAAGATGGGAGCGGGGGCCTCCTCTCAACCGATGAGCAGTTCTTC
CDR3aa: CASSQDGSGGLLSTDEQFF

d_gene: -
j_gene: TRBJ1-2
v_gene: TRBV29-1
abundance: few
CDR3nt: TGCAGCGCTCGGGGGGGTGAAGGAGGCTACACCTTC
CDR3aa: CSARGGEGGYTF

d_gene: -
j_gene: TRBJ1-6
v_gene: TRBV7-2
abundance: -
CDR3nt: TGTGCCAGCAGCTCCCTTGTTAATTCACCCCTCCACTTT
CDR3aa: CASSSLVNSPLHF

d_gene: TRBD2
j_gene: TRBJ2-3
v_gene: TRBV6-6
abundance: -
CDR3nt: TGTGCCAGCAGTCGCCTAGCGGGGGGGAGCACAGATACGCAGTATTTT
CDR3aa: CASSRLAGGSTDTQYF

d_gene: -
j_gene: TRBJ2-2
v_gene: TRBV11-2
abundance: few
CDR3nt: TGTGCCAGCAGCTTAGGGTCGCTTTGGTCCGTCGGGCTGTTTTTT
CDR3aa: CASSLGSLWSVGLFF

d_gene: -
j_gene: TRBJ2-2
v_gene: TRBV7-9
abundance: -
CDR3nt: TGTGCCAGCAGCGAGCATAATGGGTGGGGCAGAAGGACCGGGGAGCTGTTTTTT
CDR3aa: CASSEHNGWGRRTGELFF